Below are 24 T cell receptor beta chains sequenced from a single sample in a study of T cells in Graves' hyperthyroidism and ophthalmopathy. RNA transcripts gave rise to amplified TCR beta CDR3 regions. TCR CDR3 underwent first-round RT-PCR with the HTBI primer set. TCRdb analysed the multiplex PCR reads with MiXCR anew, one entry per CDR3 protein. The sample includes roughly 630,000 distinct CDR3 sequences, around 16% of them seen just once. The specimen sequenced was blood. These receptors originate from a woman aged 30 to 39 with Graves' hyperthyroidism.

The chain recombines TRBV12-3 or TRBV12-4 with TRBJ1-4, with a possible D match to TRBD1 (5 bases). The V end was cut by 6 bases, the J end by 3 bases, with 17 bases between. The length of the CDR3 is 16 residues. The DNA for the CDR3 is TGTGCCAGCAGCTCGCAAAGGACACAGTCTAATGAAAAACTGTTTTTT. Protein product: CASSSQRTQSNEKLFF.

J is TRBJ1-5 and V is TRBV4-2; D ambiguous. The germline gives CDR1 LGHNA, CDR2 YNFKEQ. V was clipped by 3 bases and J by 0 bases, with 9 bases between them. The CDR3 runs to 15 residues. CDR3 sequence reads: CASSQPHSSNQPQHF. In DNA, the CDR3 is TGTGCCAGCAGCCAGCCTCACAGTAGCAATCAGCCCCAGCATTTT.

This sequence joins TRBV4-2 and TRBJ1-1, with D unclear. The germline V gene has CDR1 LGHNA and CDR2 YNFKEQ. Trimming took 0 bases from V and 0 from J, leaving 5 bases between them. This CDR3 region has 14 residues. The CDR3 protein is CASSQDGMNTEAFF. CDR3 DNA sequence: TGTGCCAGCAGCCAAGACGGGATGAACACTGAAGCTTTCTTT.

The table lists this clonotype with many counts. The CDR3 nucleotides are TGTGCCAGCAGTTATTTGGCTGGGGCCAACGTCCTGACTTTC. Residues: CASSYLAGANVLTF. The chain joins TRBV6-2 or TRBV6-3 to TRBJ2-6; D not resolved. This CDR3 comprises 14 residues. V was trimmed by 3 bases and J by 2 bases, leaving 5 bases between them. Germline CDR1 reads MNHEY; CDR2 reads SVGEGT.

The rearrangement joins TRBV19 to TRBJ1-1; D is uncertain. With 5 bases removed from V and 5 bases from J, the gap between germline ends came to 12 bases. The CDR3 totals 13 residues. In germline, CDR1 is LNHDA, CDR2 SQIVND (reference sequence). CDR3 protein: CASSGSWLTEAFF. The CDR3 region has the DNA TGTGCCAGTAGTGGGAGTTGGTTAACTGAAGCTTTCTTT.

This clonotype was seen at least ten times. The gene calls are TRBV28 and TRBJ2-6, with unresolved D. CDR3 size: 14 residues. Trimming removed 7 bases from V and 0 bases from J, with 7 bases in between. The germline V gene has CDR1 MDHEN and CDR2 SYDVKM. DNA for the CDR3: TGTGCCAGCAACCGCTACTCTGGGGCCAACGTCCTGACTTTC. Translating it yields CASNRYSGANVLTF.

This clonotype occurred many times. J is TRBJ2-1 and V is TRBV19; the match to TRBD2 covers 10 bases. CDR1 is LNHDA, CDR2 SQIVND, per germline (reference sequence). CDR3 length equals 15 residues. V was clipped by 9 bases and J by 2 bases; unmatched bases: 7. DNA for the CDR3: TGTGCCAGCCGGACGAGCGGGAGGGCCTACAATGAGCAGTTCTTC. It yields the protein CASRTSGRAYNEQFF.

With regard to this clonotype: A much larger clone lies a single base off, so this may be a read error. The rearrangement links TRBV20-1 to TRBJ1-1; no firm D call. CDR3 length: 14 amino acids. CDR1 DFQATT and CDR2 SNEGSKA come from the germline V gene (reference sequence). Trimming took off 1 base at V and 5 bases at J, with 14 bases between the two ends. CDR3: CSARGGPPGTEAFF. DNA for the CDR3: TGCAGTGCTAGAGGGGGTCCCCCAGGAACTGAAGCTTTCTTT.

The chain couples TRBV9 to TRBJ1-2; the D gene is possibly TRBD1 (5 bases). The CDR3 covers 13 residues. From germline, CDR1 is SGDLS and CDR2 YYNGEE. Trimming took 7 bases from V and 7 from J, leaving 17 bases between them. The CDR3 protein is CASSHAGLLGYTF. In DNA, the CDR3 is TGTGCCAGCTCCCACGCGGGGCTGCTTGGCTACACCTTC.

This clonotype was detected only a few times. This chain connects TRBV24-1 to TRBJ1-1, with no clear D. Germline loops: CDR1 KGHDR, CDR2 SFDVKD. V was shortened by 5 bases and J by 3 bases, with 18 bases between the two germline ends. This CDR3 comprises 16 residues. This CDR3 is CATSAPGGSGYTEAFF. CDR3 sequence (DNA): TGTGCCACCAGTGCCCCAGGTGGCAGCGGATACACTGAAGCTTTCTTT.

This clonotype was observed many times. V is TRBV27 and J is TRBJ2-7; D is undetermined. The CDR3 is made up of 12 amino acids. Germline CDR1 MNHEY, CDR2 SMNVEV (reference sequence). V lost 8 bases, J lost 2 bases, and 10 bases lay in between. DNA of the CDR3: TGTGCCAGCTACGATGCGGCCTACGAGCAGTACTTC. Protein: CASYDAAYEQYF.

This clonotype was recorded at least ten times. This chain uses TRBV18 with TRBJ1-1; D is possibly TRBD1 (6 bases). This CDR3 region has 15 residues. The V end was cut by 4 bases, the J end by 0 bases, with 12 bases between. CDR1 and CDR2 from the germline V gene are KGHSH and LQKENI. CDR3 sequence reads: CASSLAGQVNTEAFF. CDR3 nucleotide sequence: TGTGCCAGCTCACTAGCGGGACAAGTGAACACTGAAGCTTTCTTT.

In this sample, this clonotype turned up a few times. The chain has TRBV3-1 and TRBJ2-1; D gene unclear. CDR1 is LGHDT and CDR2 is YNNKEL in the germline V gene (reference sequence). Deletions cut 0 bases from V and 9 bases from J, with 15 bases between. The CDR3 covers 15 residues. CDR3 nucleotide sequence: TGTGCCAGCAGCCAAGATGTCGTCGGCACGATTGAGCAGTTCTTC. This gives the protein CASSQDVVGTIEQFF.

The gene calls are TRBV12-3 or TRBV12-4 and TRBJ2-3; 11 nucleotides match TRBD2. The CDR3 runs to 20 residues. J gave up 0 bases and V 4 bases, and 15 bases lay outside the gene matches. CDR3 sequence reads: CASSSYEQDRTSGSTDTQYF. The DNA of the CDR3 is TGTGCCAGCAGTTCTTACGAGCAAGACAGGACTAGCGGGAGCACAGATACGCAGTATTTT.

This clonotype was seen at least ten times. V and J are TRBV20-1 and TRBJ2-7; 13 nucleotides line up with TRBD2. Germline CDR1 and CDR2: DFQATT and SNEGSKA (reference sequence). The CDR3 length is 13 residues. The V gene end was trimmed by 6 bases and the J gene end by 3 bases; junction bases not matched to a gene: 2. This chain's CDR3 is CSARTSGGYEQYF. DNA for the CDR3: TGCAGTGCGAGGACTAGCGGGGGCTACGAGCAGTACTTC.

The V gene is TRBV6-1, the J gene TRBJ2-1; D is uncertain. The ends were cut back, 7 bases at V and 6 bases at J, with 10 bases in the middle. Germline V lookup: CDR1 MNHNS, CDR2 SASEGT. The CDR3 sequence is 12 residues long. The CDR3: CASIAFTNEQFF. Written as DNA, the CDR3 is TGTGCCAGCATCGCTTTCACCAATGAGCAGTTCTTC.

This clonotype turned up a few times. The V and J genes are TRBV11-2 and TRBJ1-5, with 8 bases matching TRBD1. Germline assignment: CDR1 SGHAT and CDR2 FQNNGV. V was clipped by 2 bases and J by 4 bases; unmatched bases: 4. The CDR3 extends over 15 amino acids. CDR3 sequence: CASSLSQGANQPQHF. The CDR3, as DNA: TGTGCCAGCAGCTTAAGCCAGGGGGCTAATCAGCCCCAGCATTTT.

The table lists this clonotype with many counts. The chain joins TRBV30 to TRBJ1-1; 9 nucleotides match TRBD1. J gave up 8 bases and V 2 bases, and 9 bases lay outside the gene matches. Germline CDR1 GTSNPN, CDR2 SVGIG (reference sequence). The CDR3 is 14 amino acids. The CDR3 loop is CAWSLQGARGEAFF. DNA of the CDR3: TGTGCCTGGAGTCTACAGGGGGCGCGTGGAGAAGCTTTCTTT.

The chain employs TRBV20-1 and TRBJ2-3, with TRBD2 matching 8 bases. The CDR3 loop spans 14 amino acids. The junction had 4 bases not matched to a gene; V was cut back by 0 bases and J by 5 bases. Germline CDR1 DFQATT, CDR2 SNEGSKA (reference sequence). This CDR3 reads CSARDNLAGDTQYF. CDR3 DNA sequence: TGCAGTGCTAGAGATAACCTAGCGGGAGATACGCAGTATTTT.

The chain is built from TRBV12-3 or TRBV12-4 and TRBJ1-5; D is perhaps TRBD1 (5 bases). V gave up 5 bases and J gave up 7 bases, with 15 bases separating them. This CDR3 spans 14 amino acids. The CDR3 DNA is TGTGCCAGCAGTCCCCGTCAGGGTGAACAGCCCCAGCATTTT. Translating it yields CASSPRQGEQPQHF.

This clonotype was detected ten times or more. The chain uses TRBV20-1 and TRBJ2-3; D is unresolved. Germline CDR1 and CDR2: DFQATT and SNEGSKA (reference sequence). The V gene lost 5 bases and the J gene lost 0 bases, with 15 bases spanning the gap. The CDR3 is made up of 15 amino acids. This CDR3 reads CSAENRVGSTDTQYF. For the CDR3, the DNA is TGCAGTGCTGAGAATAGGGTGGGGAGCACAGATACGCAGTATTTT.

Ten or more counts support this clonotype. V is TRBV3-1 and J is TRBJ1-1; TRBD1 is a possible D gene (5 bases). The CDR3 consists of 15 residues. The germline gives CDR1 LGHDT, CDR2 YNNKEL (reference sequence). V shed 1 base and J shed 0 bases, with 9 bases lying between them. The CDR3 DNA sequence: TGTGCCAGCAGCCAAGGGACAACTATGAACACTGAAGCTTTCTTT. This codes for CASSQGTTMNTEAFF.

In this sample, this clonotype turned up many times. The V gene is TRBV12-3 or TRBV12-4, the J gene TRBJ1-4, with D possibly TRBD1 on 5 matching bases. V was shortened by 3 bases and J by 6 bases, with 17 bases between the two germline ends. The length of the CDR3 is 16 residues. The CDR3 protein is CASSFSVGREDEKLFF. Here the CDR3 DNA reads TGTGCCAGCAGTTTTTCCGTTGGCAGGGAGGATGAAAAACTGTTTTTT.

This clonotype was detected ten times or more. This chain uses TRBV28 with TRBJ2-4, with 7 bases matching TRBD2. With V trimmed by 2 bases and J by 0 bases, 4 bases remained unmatched. Germline loops: CDR1 MDHEN, CDR2 SYDVKM. This CDR3 spans 16 amino acids. The CDR3 spells CASSLPASGAKNIQYF. DNA of the CDR3: TGTGCCAGCAGTTTACCGGCTAGCGGAGCCAAAAACATTCAGTACTTC.